The 7 T cell receptor beta chains listed next were all sequenced from one sample in a study of T cell changes during pregnancy in multiple sclerosis. Clones were sequenced by immunoSEQ multiplex PCR, and TCRdb holds only the in-frame ones, with some missing. The sample holds roughly 120,000 clones, roughly 90% seen once. The specimen was peripheral blood, collected in the third trimester of pregnancy. All receptors come from a female donor with multiple sclerosis, enrolled in a pregnancy study.

This chain links TRBV28 with TRBJ2-7; no clear D gene. Germline CDR1 reads MDHEN; CDR2 reads SYDVKM. Trimming removed 5 bases from V and 6 bases from J, with 20 bases in between. This CDR3 comprises 15 residues. The CDR3, as DNA: TGTGCCAGCAGTCCCTTACAGCTGGGTAGGCTCGAGCAGTACTTC. It specifies CASSPLQLGRLEQYF.

The CDR3 region has the DNA TGTGCCAGCAGTCTGACAGGGACTTATGGCTACACCTTC. Its protein product is CASSLTGTYGYTF. V gene TRBV27 combines with J gene TRBJ1-2, with 7 nucleotides matching TRBD1. The CDR3 covers 13 residues. V gave up 5 bases and J gave up 5 bases; unmatched junction bases: 5. Germline CDR1 reads MNHEY; CDR2 reads SMNVEV (reference sequence).

This clone was seen a single time. V is TRBV5-1 and J is TRBJ2-7; 9 positions agree with TRBD1. Trimming at V came to 4 bases and at J to 6 bases, leaving 8 bases not matched to a gene. This CDR3 contains 14 residues. Germline CDR1 reads SGHRS; CDR2 reads YFSETQ. The CDR3: CASSPRTGAGEQYF. DNA of the CDR3: TGCGCCAGCAGCCCCCGGACAGGGGCAGGCGAGCAGTACTTC.

This chain joins TRBV7-2 and TRBJ1-3, with 7 bases aligning to TRBD1. The V gene's germline CDR1 is SGHTA and CDR2 FQGNSA. V gave up 3 bases and J gave up 0 bases; unmatched junction bases: 8. CDR3 length equals 17 residues. The CDR3 sequence is CASSFATGLSSGNTIYF. The CDR3 coding sequence is TGTGCCAGCAGCTTTGCGACAGGGCTCAGCTCTGGAAACACCATATATTTT.

The V gene is TRBV7-9, the J gene TRBJ2-3, with a weak D call TRBD2 (5 bases). The germline V gene has CDR1 SEHNR and CDR2 FQNEAQ (reference sequence). The CDR3 has 15 residues. Between the trimmed V and J ends, which lost 5 bases and 1 base, there was a span of 13 bases. CDR3 in DNA: TGTGCCAGCAGCCAACTAGAAGTACGCACAGATACGCAGTATTTT. Translation: CASSQLEVRTDTQYF.

The chain carries TRBV5-1 and TRBJ2-5, with 10 bases fitting TRBD2. The CDR3 sequence is 17 residues long. The J segment lost 3 bases and the V segment lost 0 bases, leaving 8 bases of the junction unmatched. The germline V gene has CDR1 SGHRS and CDR2 YFSETQ. CDR3 sequence (DNA): TGCGCCAGCAGCTTGGGAATTAGCGGGAGGATGGAAGAGACCCAGTACTTC. Protein sequence: CASSLGISGRMEETQYF.

This clone was seen a single time. The chain carries TRBV7-9 and TRBJ2-7; 8 nucleotides match TRBD1. The CDR3 loop spans 14 amino acids. CDR1 is SEHNR, CDR2 FQNEAQ, per germline (reference sequence). V was pared by 1 base and J by 5 bases, with 4 bases of the junction left unmatched. CDR3 protein: CASSLGQGLNEQYF. DNA for the CDR3: TGTGCCAGCAGCTTAGGACAGGGGCTAAACGAGCAGTACTTC.